What follows are 18 T cell receptor beta chains derived from one specimen sequenced in a study of blood T cell repertoires in COVID-19. Repertoires were generated with immunoSEQ multiplex PCR, while TCRdb's copy carries only in-frame clones and drops some. The data show over 150,000 clones, 83% seen once. Sequencing used peripheral blood. These receptors all come from a woman of 80 years or more with acute or convalescent COVID-19.

The chain joins TRBV6-2 or TRBV6-3 to TRBJ2-7; 9 positions agree with TRBD1. The length of the CDR3 is 16 residues. Per germline, CDR1 MNHEY and CDR2 SVGEGT. V dropped 6 bases and J dropped 2; count of bases not matched to a gene: 11. CDR3 region: CASSPMVGTGPYEQYF. In DNA form, the CDR3 reads TGTGCCAGCAGCCCGATGGTGGGGACAGGGCCCTACGAGCAGTACTTC.

The J gene is TRBJ2-1, the V gene TRBV7-3; 11 bases agree with TRBD2. The CDR3 loop spans 21 amino acids. Germline V gene data show CDR1 as SGHTA and CDR2 as FQGTGA. V lost 4 bases to trimming and J lost 9 bases; unmatched junction nucleotides: 26. In DNA form, the CDR3 reads TGTGCCAGCAGCTCTATCCCCCGGCTAGCGGGGGGCCAACCTAAGGGGAGTGAGCAGTTCTTC. The encoded protein is CASSSIPRLAGGQPKGSEQFF.

A few counts support this clone. V usage is TRBV19 and J usage is TRBJ1-5, with 9 bases identical to TRBD1. After removal of 4 bases from V and 5 bases from J, the junction contained 9 bases not matched to a gene. Germline CDR1 reads LNHDA; CDR2 reads SQIVND (reference sequence). The CDR3 totals 16 residues. This CDR3 is CASSTLLGQGYQPQHF. The CDR3 DNA sequence: TGTGCCAGTAGTACCCTCTTGGGACAGGGTTATCAGCCCCAGCATTTT.

The chain joins TRBV28 to TRBJ2-1; 12 bases line up with TRBD2. Germline loops: CDR1 MDHEN, CDR2 SYDVKM. This CDR3 contains 18 residues. Unmatched junction bases numbered 9, after V lost 6 bases and J lost 0 bases. The CDR3 is CASRGRGLAGSSYNEQFF. The CDR3 region has the DNA TGTGCCAGCAGGGGAAGGGGACTAGCGGGTTCCTCCTACAATGAGCAGTTCTTC.

The CDR3 here is CASSEDPGVDGYTF. For the CDR3, the DNA is TGTGCCAGCAGTGAAGATCCAGGGGTGGATGGCTACACCTTC. The rearrangement uses TRBV6-1 and TRBJ1-2, with D possibly TRBD1 on 6 matching bases. Germline V CDR1 and CDR2: MNHNS, SASEGT. The CDR3 totals 14 residues. V was shortened by 1 base and J by 6 bases, with 12 bases between the two germline ends.

This clone was seen a single time. The V gene is TRBV28, the J gene TRBJ2-1; maybe TRBD2 (6 bases). The CDR3 runs 16 residues. CDR1 is MDHEN, CDR2 SYDVKM, per germline. The germline V and J ends were trimmed by 4 bases and 5 bases, with 18 bases remaining between them. The CDR3 DNA reads as TGTGCCAGCAGTTCATGGGACGGGGAGGATGACAATGAGCAGTTCTTC. This codes for CASSSWDGEDDNEQFF.

V gene TRBV30 combines with J gene TRBJ2-3; D is unclear. The germline gives CDR1 GTSNPN, CDR2 SVGIG (reference sequence). The CDR3 sequence is 13 residues long. Trimming removed 1 base at V and 2 bases at J, with 7 bases between. CDR3: CAWSGTNTDTQYF. In DNA form, the CDR3 reads TGTGCCTGGAGTGGAACTAACACAGATACGCAGTATTTT. Combining the CDR3 with reference TRBV30 and TRBJ2-3 gives the whole variable domain SQTIHQWPATLVQPVGSPLSLECTVEGTSNPNLYWYRQAAGRGLQLLFYSVGIGQISSEVPQNLSASRPQDRQFILSSKKLLLSDSGFYLCAWSGTNTDTQYFGPGTRLTVL.

The rearrangement joins TRBV6-5 to TRBJ2-7; possibly TRBD1 for D (6 bases). In germline, CDR1 is MNHEY, CDR2 SVGAGI. The V gene lost 8 bases and the J gene lost 3 bases, with 8 bases spanning the gap. The length of the CDR3 is 11 residues. CDR3 residues: CASWGLYEQYF. The CDR3 DNA is TGTGCCAGCTGGGGGCTCTACGAGCAGTACTTC.

This clone was seen a single time. The chain combines TRBV11-1 with TRBJ2-7; TRBD1 agrees at 7 bases. Looked up from germline, CDR1 is SGHAT and CDR2 is FQDESV (reference sequence). CDR3 size: 14 residues. The V gene end was trimmed by 5 bases and the J gene end by 3 bases; junction bases not matched to a gene: 7. The CDR3 DNA reads TGTGCCAGCAGCAGACAGGGTATTTTCTACGAGCAGTACTTC. This codes for CASSRQGIFYEQYF.

Only one count was recorded for this clone. This sequence joins TRBV19 and TRBJ1-6; 8 bases align to TRBD1. V lost 8 bases to trimming and J lost 7 bases; unmatched junction nucleotides: 7. This CDR3 contains 14 residues. Germline lookup yields CDR1 LNHDA and CDR2 SQIVND (reference sequence). CDR3 DNA: TGTGCCAGTTCAGGACAGGGAAGAAATTCACCCCTCCACTTT. It translates to CASSGQGRNSPLHF.

Concerning this clone itself: An end of the junction does not agree with germline; a read error may underlie this. The V and J genes are TRBV19 and TRBJ1-5; 12 bases fit TRBD1. Germline V gives CDR1 LNHDA, CDR2 SQIVND (reference sequence). This CDR3 has 15 amino acids. The CDR3 sequence: CATIAGTGGNQPQHF. Written as DNA, the CDR3 is TGTGCCACCATAGCCGGGACAGGGGGCAACCAGCCCCAGCATTTT.

The V call is TRBV5-1, the J call TRBJ1-1; D is undetermined. This CDR3 region has 14 residues. The germline gives CDR1 SGHRS, CDR2 YFSETQ. The ends were cut back, 0 bases at V and 4 bases at J, with 10 bases in the middle. CDR3 sequence reads: CASSLAQVSTEAFF. CDR3 coding DNA: TGCGCCAGCAGCTTGGCTCAGGTGAGCACTGAAGCTTTCTTT.

The chain combines TRBV6-5 with TRBJ2-5; possible D gene TRBD1, 5 bases. This CDR3 comprises 14 residues. Germline-derived CDR1 and CDR2 are MNHEY and SVGAGI. With 0 bases removed from V and 6 bases from J, the gap between germline ends came to 11 bases. CDR3 nucleotides: TGTGCCAGCAGTTACTCATGGGGCTTGAAGACCCAGTACTTC. Its protein is CASSYSWGLKTQYF.

The chain is built from TRBV7-3 and TRBJ2-6; D ambiguous. Trimming stripped 4 bases from V and 0 bases from J, with 7 bases between. Germline-derived CDR1 and CDR2 are SGHTA and FQGTGA. The CDR3 extends over 15 amino acids. The CDR3 reads CASSSQISGANVLTF. The DNA for the CDR3 is TGTGCCAGCAGCTCTCAGATCTCTGGGGCCAACGTCCTGACTTTC.

This clone was counted once. This sequence joins TRBV12-5 and TRBJ1-4, with 8 positions matching TRBD1. CDR1 and CDR2 from the germline V gene are LGHNT and FRNRAP. CDR3 length equals 16 residues. The ends lost 2 bases at V and 7 bases at J; junction bases unmatched: 9. The CDR3 is CASGLITQGGTEKLFF. DNA of the CDR3: TGTGCTAGTGGTTTGATCACACAGGGGGGGACTGAAAAACTGTTTTTT.

This chain uses TRBV7-9 with TRBJ2-7; the match to TRBD1 covers 9 bases. Germline CDR1 reads SEHNR; CDR2 reads FQNEAQ (reference sequence). The V segment lost 5 bases and the J segment 3 bases; nucleotides outside the gene matches: 11. The CDR3 totals 16 residues. The CDR3 bases are TGTGCCAGCAGCCCCCTATGGACAGGGGTGGGCTACGAGCAGTACTTC. As protein: CASSPLWTGVGYEQYF.

The rearrangement links TRBV2 to TRBJ2-7, with 12 bases fitting TRBD1. V lost 3 bases and J lost 1; bases outside the gene matches: 4. The V gene's germline CDR1 is SNHLY and CDR2 FYNNEI. CDR3 length: 16 residues. For the CDR3, the DNA is TGTGCCAGCAGTGAGTGGGACAGGGGGCAATCCTACGAGCAGTACTTC. It is translated as CASSEWDRGQSYEQYF.

The chain recombines TRBV7-6 with TRBJ1-2, with a tentative D call TRBD1 (5 bases). V was cut by 1 base and J by 10 bases, with 10 bases left in between. In germline, CDR1 is SGHVS, CDR2 FNYEAQ. CDR3 size: 12 residues. This CDR3 reads CASSLVGGHYTF. The CDR3 DNA reads as TGTGCCAGCAGCTTAGTCGGGGGTCACTACACCTTC.